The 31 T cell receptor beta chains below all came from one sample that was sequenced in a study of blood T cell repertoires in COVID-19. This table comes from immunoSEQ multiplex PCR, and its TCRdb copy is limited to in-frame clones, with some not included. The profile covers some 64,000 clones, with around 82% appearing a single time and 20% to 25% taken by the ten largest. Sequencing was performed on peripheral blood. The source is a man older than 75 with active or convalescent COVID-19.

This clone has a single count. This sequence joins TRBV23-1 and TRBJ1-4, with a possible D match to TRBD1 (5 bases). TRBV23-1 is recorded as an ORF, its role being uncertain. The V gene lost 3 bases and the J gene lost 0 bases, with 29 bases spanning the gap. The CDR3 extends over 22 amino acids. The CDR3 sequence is CASSHPLSTAGRGTATNEKLFF. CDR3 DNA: TGCGCCAGCAGTCATCCCCTAAGTACAGCAGGGCGGGGAACGGCAACTAATGAAAAACTGTTTTTT.

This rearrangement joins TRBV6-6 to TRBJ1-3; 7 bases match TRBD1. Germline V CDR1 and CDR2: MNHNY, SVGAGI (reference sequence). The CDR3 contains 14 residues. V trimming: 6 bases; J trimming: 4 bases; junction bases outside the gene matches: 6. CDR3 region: CASRLTGDGNTIYF. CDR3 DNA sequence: TGTGCCAGCAGGCTTACAGGGGACGGAAACACCATATATTTT.

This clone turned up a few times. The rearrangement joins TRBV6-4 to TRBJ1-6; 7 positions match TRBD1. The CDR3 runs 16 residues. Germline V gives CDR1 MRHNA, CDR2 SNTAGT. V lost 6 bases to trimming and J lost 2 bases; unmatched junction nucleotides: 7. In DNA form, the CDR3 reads TGTGCCAGCAGCCTCGACAGGGTGCCCTATAATTCACCCCTCCACTTT. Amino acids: CASSLDRVPYNSPLHF.

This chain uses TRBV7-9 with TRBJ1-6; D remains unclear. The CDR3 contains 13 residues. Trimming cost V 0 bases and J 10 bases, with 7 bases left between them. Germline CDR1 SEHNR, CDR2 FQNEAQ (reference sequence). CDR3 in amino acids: CASSLAGRSPLHF. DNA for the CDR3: TGTGCCAGCAGCTTAGCGGGCAGGTCACCCCTCCACTTT.

CDR3 DNA: TGTGCCATCAGTGAGTCGTATGACAGGGGTAGAAAGACCCAGTACTTC. Amino acids: CAISESYDRGRKTQYF. This chain connects TRBV10-3 to TRBJ2-5; TRBD1 aligns across 8 bases. The V and J ends lost 0 bases and 6 bases, in that order; junction bases with no gene match: 9. Germline CDR1 and CDR2: ENHRY and SYGVKD. The CDR3 totals 16 residues.

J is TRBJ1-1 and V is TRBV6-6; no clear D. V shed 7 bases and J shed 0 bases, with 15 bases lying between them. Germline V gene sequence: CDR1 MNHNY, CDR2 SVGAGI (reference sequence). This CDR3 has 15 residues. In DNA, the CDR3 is TGTGCCAGCATAAGACCCGGGTCCTTGAACACTGAAGCTTTCTTT. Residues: CASIRPGSLNTEAFF.

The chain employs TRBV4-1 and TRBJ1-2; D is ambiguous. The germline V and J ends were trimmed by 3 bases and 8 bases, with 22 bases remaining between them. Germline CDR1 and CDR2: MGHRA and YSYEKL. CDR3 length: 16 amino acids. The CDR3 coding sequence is TGCGCCAGCAGCCACCCCGGCCGAGGGCGTACGAAAGGCTACACCTTC. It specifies CASSHPGRGRTKGYTF.

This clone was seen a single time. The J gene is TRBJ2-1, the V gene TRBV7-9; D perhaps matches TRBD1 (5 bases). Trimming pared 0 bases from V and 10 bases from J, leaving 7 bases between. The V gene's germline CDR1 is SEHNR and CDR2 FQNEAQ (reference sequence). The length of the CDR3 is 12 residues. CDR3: CASSLARAEQFF. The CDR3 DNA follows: TGTGCCAGCAGCTTAGCCAGGGCGGAGCAGTTCTTC. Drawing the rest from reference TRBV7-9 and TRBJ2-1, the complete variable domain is DTGVSQNPRHKITKRGQNVTFRCDPISEHNRLYWYRQTLGQGPEFLTYFQNEAQLEKSRLLSDRFSAERPKGSFSTLEIQRTEQGDSAMYLCASSLARAEQFFGPGTRLTVL.

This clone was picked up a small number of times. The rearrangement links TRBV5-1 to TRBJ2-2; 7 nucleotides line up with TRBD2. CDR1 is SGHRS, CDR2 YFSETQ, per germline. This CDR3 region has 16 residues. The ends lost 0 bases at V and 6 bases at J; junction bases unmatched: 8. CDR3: CASSLASLAVSGELFF. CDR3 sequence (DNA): TGCGCCAGCAGCTTGGCGAGTCTAGCGGTGTCCGGGGAGCTGTTTTTT.

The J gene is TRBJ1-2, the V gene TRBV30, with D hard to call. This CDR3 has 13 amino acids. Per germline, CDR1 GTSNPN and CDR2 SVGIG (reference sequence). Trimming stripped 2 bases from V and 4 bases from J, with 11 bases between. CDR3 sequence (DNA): TGTGCCTGGAGTTCTCAGGATTTCTATGGCTACACCTTC. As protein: CAWSSQDFYGYTF.

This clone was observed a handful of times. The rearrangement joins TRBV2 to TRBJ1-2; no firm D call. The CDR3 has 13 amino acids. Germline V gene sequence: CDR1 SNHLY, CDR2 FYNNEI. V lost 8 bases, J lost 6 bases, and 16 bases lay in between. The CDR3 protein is CASHREPGDGYTF. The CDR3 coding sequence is TGTGCCAGCCACCGGGAGCCTGGGGATGGCTACACCTTC.

CDR3 DNA: TGTGCCAGTAGAGGACTAGCGGGGGGAGAAGGTACGCAGTATTTT. As protein: CASRGLAGGEGTQYF. The V gene is TRBV19, the J gene TRBJ2-3; 14 nucleotides match TRBD2. The CDR3 has 15 amino acids. The germline V gene has CDR1 LNHDA and CDR2 SQIVND (reference sequence). The ends lost 6 bases at V and 8 bases at J; junction bases unmatched: 7.

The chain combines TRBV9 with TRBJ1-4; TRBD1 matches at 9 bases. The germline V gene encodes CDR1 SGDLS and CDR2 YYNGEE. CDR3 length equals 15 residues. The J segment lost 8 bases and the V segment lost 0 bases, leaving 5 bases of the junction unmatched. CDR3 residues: CASSVVGQGHEKLFF. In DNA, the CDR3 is TGTGCCAGCAGCGTAGTAGGACAGGGGCACGAAAAACTGTTTTTT.

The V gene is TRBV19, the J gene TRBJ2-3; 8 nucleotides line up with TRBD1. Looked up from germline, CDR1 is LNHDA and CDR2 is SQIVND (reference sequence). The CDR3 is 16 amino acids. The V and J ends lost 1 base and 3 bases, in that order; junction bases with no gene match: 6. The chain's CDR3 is CASSIAGDRGTDTQYF. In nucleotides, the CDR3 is TGTGCCAGTAGTATAGCAGGCGACAGGGGAACAGATACGCAGTATTTT.

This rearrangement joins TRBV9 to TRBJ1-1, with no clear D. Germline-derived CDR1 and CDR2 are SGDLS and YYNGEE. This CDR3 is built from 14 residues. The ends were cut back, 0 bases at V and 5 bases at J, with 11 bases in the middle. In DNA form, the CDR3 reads TGTGCCAGCAGCGTAGCCGCCCCGGGGACTGAAGCTTTCTTT. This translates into CASSVAAPGTEAFF.

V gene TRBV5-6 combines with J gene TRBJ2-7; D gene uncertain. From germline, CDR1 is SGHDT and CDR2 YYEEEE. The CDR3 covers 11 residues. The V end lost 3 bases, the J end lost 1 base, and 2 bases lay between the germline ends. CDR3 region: CASSSSYEQYF. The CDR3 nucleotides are TGTGCCAGCAGCTCATCCTACGAGCAGTACTTC.

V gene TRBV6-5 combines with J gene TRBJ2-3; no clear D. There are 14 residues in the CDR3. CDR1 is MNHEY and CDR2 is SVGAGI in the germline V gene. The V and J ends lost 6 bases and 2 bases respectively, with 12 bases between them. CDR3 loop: CASSVRRATDTQYF. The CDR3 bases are TGTGCCAGCAGCGTCCGAAGAGCCACAGATACGCAGTATTTT.

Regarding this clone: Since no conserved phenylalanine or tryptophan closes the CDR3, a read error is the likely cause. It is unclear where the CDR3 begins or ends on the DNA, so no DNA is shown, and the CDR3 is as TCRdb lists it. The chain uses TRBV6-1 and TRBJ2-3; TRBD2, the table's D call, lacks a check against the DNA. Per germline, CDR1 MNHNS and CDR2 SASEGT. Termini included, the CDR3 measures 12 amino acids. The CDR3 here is CASSERGWTSRL.

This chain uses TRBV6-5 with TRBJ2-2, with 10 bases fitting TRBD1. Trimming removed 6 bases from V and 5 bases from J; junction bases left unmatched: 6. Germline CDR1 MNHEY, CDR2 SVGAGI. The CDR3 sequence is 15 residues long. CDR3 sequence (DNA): TGTGCCAGCAGGATGGGACAGGGGTGGACCGGGGAGCTGTTTTTT. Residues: CASRMGQGWTGELFF.

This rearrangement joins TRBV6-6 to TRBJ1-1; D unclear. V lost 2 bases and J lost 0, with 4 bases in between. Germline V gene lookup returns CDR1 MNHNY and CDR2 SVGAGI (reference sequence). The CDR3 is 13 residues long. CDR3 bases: TGTGCCAGCAGTTACGTCATGAACACTGAAGCTTTCTTT. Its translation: CASSYVMNTEAFF.

The CDR3 DNA is TGCGCCACCCGGGGGGCAGGTCAACACTCAGATACGCAGTATTTT. Translation: CATRGAGQHSDTQYF. This sequence joins TRBV5-1 and TRBJ2-3; possible D gene TRBD2, 7 bases. The germline V and J ends were trimmed by 9 bases and 4 bases, with 21 bases remaining between them. There are 15 residues in the CDR3. Germline V gene data show CDR1 as SGHRS and CDR2 as YFSETQ.

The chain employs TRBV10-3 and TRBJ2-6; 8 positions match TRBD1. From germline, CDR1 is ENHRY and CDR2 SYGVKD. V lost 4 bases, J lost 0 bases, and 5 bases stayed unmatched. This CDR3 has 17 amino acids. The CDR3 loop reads CAISVGQVPSGANVLTF. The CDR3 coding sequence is TGTGCCATCAGTGTGGGACAGGTCCCCTCTGGGGCCAACGTCCTGACTTTC.

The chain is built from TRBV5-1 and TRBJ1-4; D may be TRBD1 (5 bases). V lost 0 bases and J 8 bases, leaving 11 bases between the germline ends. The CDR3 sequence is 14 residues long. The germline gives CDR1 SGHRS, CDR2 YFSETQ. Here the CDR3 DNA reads TGCGCCAGCAGCTTGGGGACACGGACGGAAAAACTGTTTTTT. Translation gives CASSLGTRTEKLFF.

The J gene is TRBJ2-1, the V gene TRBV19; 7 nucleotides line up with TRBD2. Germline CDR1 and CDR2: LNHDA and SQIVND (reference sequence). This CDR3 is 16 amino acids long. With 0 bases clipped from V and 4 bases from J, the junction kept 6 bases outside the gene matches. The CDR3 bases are TGTGCCAGTAGTATAGATATGGCTAGCGGATACAATGAGCAGTTCTTC. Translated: CASSIDMASGYNEQFF.

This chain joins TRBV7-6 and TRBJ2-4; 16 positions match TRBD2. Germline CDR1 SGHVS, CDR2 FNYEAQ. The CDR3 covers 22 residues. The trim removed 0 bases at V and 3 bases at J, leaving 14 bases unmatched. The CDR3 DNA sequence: TGTGCCAGCAGCTTAGCGGGACCGGGACTAGCGGGAGGGCCTGGGGTCAAAAACATTCAGTACTTC. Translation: CASSLAGPGLAGGPGVKNIQYF.

CDR3: CATRTGGTGNTIYF. The CDR3 nucleotides read TGTGCCACCCGGACGGGGGGGACTGGAAACACCATATATTTT. The V gene is TRBV27, the J gene TRBJ1-3; D is possibly TRBD1 (5 bases). The length of the CDR3 is 14 residues. Trimming removed 10 bases at V and 2 bases at J, with 15 bases between. Germline V gene lookup returns CDR1 MNHEY and CDR2 SMNVEV (reference sequence).

Written as DNA, the CDR3 is TGTGCCAGTAGTATTAGGGGGACGATCTACCATGGCTACACCTTC. It specifies CASSIRGTIYHGYTF. The rearrangement uses TRBV19 and TRBJ1-2, with D perhaps TRBD1 (6 bases). CDR3 size: 15 residues. With 3 bases removed from V and 6 bases from J, the gap between germline ends came to 17 bases. Germline V lookup: CDR1 LNHDA, CDR2 SQIVND (reference sequence).

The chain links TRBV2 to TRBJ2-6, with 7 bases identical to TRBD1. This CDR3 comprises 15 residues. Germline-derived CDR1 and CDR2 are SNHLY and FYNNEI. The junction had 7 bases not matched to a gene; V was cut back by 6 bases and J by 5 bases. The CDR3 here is CASRQEGAWANVLTF. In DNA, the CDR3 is TGTGCCAGCAGGCAAGAGGGGGCTTGGGCCAACGTCCTGACTTTC.

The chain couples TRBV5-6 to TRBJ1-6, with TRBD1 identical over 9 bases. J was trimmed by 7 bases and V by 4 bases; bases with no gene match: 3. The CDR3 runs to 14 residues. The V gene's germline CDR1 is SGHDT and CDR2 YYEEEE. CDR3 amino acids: CASSLGTGNSPLHF. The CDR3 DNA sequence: TGTGCCAGCAGCCTGGGGACAGGGAATTCACCCCTCCACTTT.

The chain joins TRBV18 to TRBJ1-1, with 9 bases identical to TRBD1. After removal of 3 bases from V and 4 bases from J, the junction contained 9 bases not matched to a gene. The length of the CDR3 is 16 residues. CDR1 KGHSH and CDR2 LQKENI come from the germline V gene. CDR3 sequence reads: CASSPITPGQGTEAFF. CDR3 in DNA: TGTGCCAGCTCACCGATAACGCCGGGACAGGGCACTGAAGCTTTCTTT. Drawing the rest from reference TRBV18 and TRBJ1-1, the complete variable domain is NAGVMQNPRHLVRRRGQEARLRCSPMKGHSHVYWYRQLPEEGLKFMVYLQKENIIDESGMPKERFSAEFPKEGPSILRIQQVVRGDSAAYFCASSPITPGQGTEAFFGQGTRLTVV.

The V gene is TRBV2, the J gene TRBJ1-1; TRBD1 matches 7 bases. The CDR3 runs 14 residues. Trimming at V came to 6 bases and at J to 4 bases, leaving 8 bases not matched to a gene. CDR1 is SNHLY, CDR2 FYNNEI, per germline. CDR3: CASRETGQSTEAFF. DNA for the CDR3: TGTGCCAGCAGGGAGACAGGGCAAAGCACTGAAGCTTTCTTT.